Below, 16 T cell receptor beta chains from the same sample are listed, as sequenced in a study of T cell responses to AZD1222 COVID-19 vaccine. Produced via immunoSEQ multiplex PCR; TCRdb's table is partial and in-frame only. The sample yields some 110,000 clones, roughly 87% seen once. The sequencing used peripheral blood, collected 28 days after the second AZD1222 dose. The receptors here all came from an adult who received the AZD1222 COVID-19 vaccine.

CDR3 amino acids: CATGQGARGYTF. The DNA for the CDR3 is TGTGCCACAGGACAGGGGGCGCGCGGCTACACCTTC. The chain carries TRBV10-3 and TRBJ1-2; 11 nucleotides align to TRBD1. Losses at the gene ends were 10 bases for V and 8 bases for J; bases not matched to a gene: 6. The CDR3 runs to 12 residues. Germline V gene lookup returns CDR1 ENHRY and CDR2 SYGVKD.

The chain recombines TRBV6-5 with TRBJ2-7, with 13 bases that match TRBD2. CDR1 and CDR2 (germline): MNHEY, SVGAGI. The trim removed 4 bases at V and 7 bases at J, leaving 7 bases unmatched. The CDR3 extends over 15 amino acids. The CDR3 coding sequence is TGTGCCAGCAGTTCTACCTCGACTAGCGGGAGGGAGCAGTACTTC. It encodes CASSSTSTSGREQYF.

About this clone: Other DNA sequences in this specimen translate into the identical CDR3. The V and J genes are TRBV7-2 and TRBJ2-3; 10 positions match TRBD2. V dropped 5 bases and J dropped 2; count of bases not matched to a gene: 7. This CDR3 spans 16 amino acids. Germline V gene lookup returns CDR1 SGHTA and CDR2 FQGNSA. CDR3 in amino acids: CASSLRLAGSTDTQYF. The CDR3 DNA is TGTGCCAGCAGCCTACGACTAGCGGGTTCCACAGATACGCAGTATTTT. The full variable domain, with the rest looked up from reference TRBV7-2 and TRBJ2-3, is GAGVSQSPSNKVTEKGKDVELRCDPISGHTALYWYRQSLGQGLEFLIYFQGNSAPDKSGLPSDRFSAERTGGSVSTLTIQRTQQEDSAVYLCASSLRLAGSTDTQYFGPGTRLTVL.

The chain couples TRBV10-3 to TRBJ1-5; D is ambiguous. Germline CDR1 and CDR2: ENHRY and SYGVKD. This CDR3 contains 14 residues. The V and J ends lost 7 bases and 4 bases respectively, with 14 bases between them. This CDR3 reads CAINPDGPNQPQHF. The CDR3 DNA follows: TGTGCCATCAACCCGGACGGACCTAATCAGCCCCAGCATTTT.

The rearrangement joins TRBV27 to TRBJ1-2; no definite D call. Germline V CDR1 and CDR2: MNHEY, SMNVEV (reference sequence). This CDR3 spans 14 amino acids. V gave up 5 bases and J gave up 3 bases, with 13 bases separating them. The CDR3 spells CASSLTIQDYGYTF. CDR3 bases: TGTGCCAGCAGTCTCACCATTCAGGACTATGGCTACACCTTC.

This chain connects TRBV28 to TRBJ2-7; 8 nucleotides agree with TRBD1. The germline gives CDR1 MDHEN, CDR2 SYDVKM. The V segment lost 8 bases and the J segment 3 bases; nucleotides outside the gene matches: 9. The CDR3 spans 14 residues. CDR3 nucleotide sequence: TGTGCCAGCTACGGACAGGGACCGGTCTACGAGCAGTACTTC. Translated, it gives CASYGQGPVYEQYF.

The J gene is TRBJ2-3, the V gene TRBV11-3, with D possibly TRBD2 on 7 matching bases. The CDR3 runs to 15 residues. Trimming pared 1 base from V and 5 bases from J, leaving 13 bases between. The germline V gene encodes CDR1 SGHNT and CDR2 YENEEA. CDR3 in amino acids: CASSLGGGGRDTQYF. CDR3 in DNA: TGTGCCAGCAGCTTAGGTGGGGGGGGCAGAGATACGCAGTATTTT.

The chain recombines TRBV19 with TRBJ2-7; possibly TRBD1 for D (6 bases). The length of the CDR3 is 15 residues. Per germline, CDR1 LNHDA and CDR2 SQIVND (reference sequence). The germline V and J ends were trimmed by 4 bases and 1 base, with 14 bases remaining between them. CDR3 in amino acids: CASSTATGLSYEQYF. CDR3 DNA: TGTGCCAGTAGTACGGCCACAGGGCTATCCTACGAGCAGTACTTC. Combining the CDR3 with reference TRBV19 and TRBJ2-7 gives the whole variable domain DGGITQSPKYLFRKEGQNVTLSCEQNLNHDAMYWYRQDPGQGLRLIYYSQIVNDFQKGDIAEGYSVSREKKESFPLTVTSAQKNPTAFYLCASSTATGLSYEQYFGPGTRLTVT.

The V call is TRBV24-1, the J call TRBJ1-1; D gene uncertain. Germline CDR1 reads KGHDR; CDR2 reads SFDVKD. V was shortened by 5 bases and J by 1 base, with 4 bases between the two germline ends. The CDR3 loop spans 12 amino acids. The CDR3 sequence is CATSAANTEAFF. In DNA form, the CDR3 reads TGTGCCACCAGTGCTGCGAACACTGAAGCTTTCTTT.

V and J are TRBV10-3 and TRBJ2-7; 8 bases are shared with TRBD2. The V gene end was trimmed by 3 bases and the J gene end by 4 bases; junction bases not matched to a gene: 5. This CDR3 has 14 residues. Germline assignment: CDR1 ENHRY and CDR2 SYGVKD. Here the CDR3 reads CAISDPREVYEQYF. DNA of the CDR3: TGTGCCATCAGTGATCCGCGGGAGGTGTACGAGCAGTACTTC.

This clone has only one observation. CDR3 amino acids: CASSPGRLFTDTQYF. For the CDR3, the DNA is TGTGCCAGCAGCCCAGGCCGCCTCTTCACAGATACGCAGTATTTT. The J gene is TRBJ2-3, the V gene TRBV21-1; the D call in the table, TRBD1, was not verified against the DNA. TRBV21-1 is annotated as a pseudogene. This CDR3 contains 15 residues.

J is TRBJ2-4 and V is TRBV18; D gene ambiguous. V shed 2 bases and J shed 2 bases, with 7 bases lying between them. Looked up from germline, CDR1 is KGHSH and CDR2 is LQKENI. The CDR3 is made up of 14 amino acids. The DNA of the CDR3 is TGTGCCAGCTCACCAGTGTCGACCAAAAACATTCAGTACTTC. Translated, it gives CASSPVSTKNIQYF.

V and J are TRBV5-1 and TRBJ2-7, with TRBD2 identical over 12 bases. CDR3 length equals 15 residues. V dropped 5 bases and J dropped 5; count of bases not matched to a gene: 8. Germline V lookup: CDR1 SGHRS, CDR2 YFSETQ. CDR3 amino acids: CASSRLAGASDEQYF. As DNA, the CDR3 is TGCGCCAGCAGTCGACTAGCGGGAGCTTCCGACGAGCAGTACTTC.

The genes are TRBV5-1 and TRBJ2-1; unclear D gene. Germline V CDR1 and CDR2: SGHRS, YFSETQ. Trimming took 0 bases from V and 7 from J, leaving 8 bases between them. The CDR3 contains 13 residues. CDR3 DNA: TGCGCCAGCAGCTTGGTAGGTCAGAATGAGCAGTTCTTC. Its protein product is CASSLVGQNEQFF.

The rearrangement joins TRBV10-3 to TRBJ2-7; 9 bases match TRBD2. Unmatched junction bases numbered 16, after V lost 10 bases and J lost 6 bases. The CDR3 covers 15 residues. CDR1 is ENHRY and CDR2 is SYGVKD in the germline V gene. The CDR3 region is CATTAAGGPEGEQYF. Written as DNA, the CDR3 is TGTGCCACCACAGCGGCGGGAGGGCCAGAGGGCGAGCAGTACTTC.

The genes are TRBV10-3 and TRBJ2-1; 11 bases align to TRBD2. In germline, CDR1 is ENHRY, CDR2 SYGVKD. The length of the CDR3 is 15 residues. The ends lost 2 bases at V and 7 bases at J; junction bases unmatched: 4. The CDR3 reads CAISEELAGGNEQFF. The CDR3 DNA is TGTGCCATCAGTGAGGAGCTAGCGGGAGGAAATGAGCAGTTCTTC.